Ten or more counts support the clone carrying this T cell receptor beta chain. Its specificity is not known. The length of the CDR3 is 14 residues. V gave up 4 bases and J gave up 1 base, with 11 bases separating them. Germline values: CDR1 MNHEY, CDR2 SMNVEV (reference sequence). The record originates from a study of T cells in Graves' hyperthyroidism and ophthalmopathy. Overall study results and limits: Also found in blood were most expanded thyroid clonotypes above 0.001. Through a model of 13 V-J features, ophthalmopathy was separated from stable hyperthyroidism.

Patients affected by ophthalmopathy presented a Clinical Activity Score of at least 3, a NOSPECS grade of at least 4, and disease duration below 3 months. Orbital computed tomography and thyroid ultrasound, together with serum TRAb and thyroxine and clinical symptoms, were used for diagnoses. From RNA transcripts, TCR beta CDR3 regions were amplified. HTBI primers drove first-round RT-PCR of the TCR CDR3. TCRdb redid the calling of the multiplex PCR reads with MiXCR, one entry per CDR3 protein. This sample carries 350,000 or so distinct CDR3 sequences, less than 20% of them seen once, and the ten largest clones take about a sixth.

This clonotype was sampled from a woman aged 40 to 50 with Graves' ophthalmopathy. V is TRBV27 and J is TRBJ2-7; unclear D gene. Sample: blood. In nucleotides, the CDR3 is TGTGCCAGCAGTTACTACCCCCGGTCCTACGAGCAGTACTTC. It codes for CASSYYPRSYEQYF.